This T cell receptor beta chain originates from a study of read filtering for tumor transcriptome and immune sequencing. The library was built from 400 ng RNA with molecular barcoded adaptors for alpha/delta and beta/gamma chains. Each CDR3 protein is one row after TCRdb ran MiXCR on the reads. The sample has some 120,000 distinct CDR3 sequences, approximately 13% seen once. This clonotype was recorded many times. The V end lost 6 bases, the J end lost 12 bases, and 20 bases lay between the germline ends. CDR1 and CDR2 (germline): DFQATT, SNEGSKA (reference sequence). The CDR3 contains 13 residues. Sequences were obtained from a population of CD138-negative cells sorted from bone marrow. This chain links TRBV20-1 with TRBJ1-4; D is ambiguous. The TCR sequence derives from a donor over 35 with multiple myeloma. CDR3 nucleotide sequence: TGCAGTGCCCCCCGGGGAACTCAACTGGAACTGTTTTTT. As protein: CSAPRGTQLELFF.